These 30 T cell receptor beta chains were sequenced from one sample in a study of neoadjuvant anti-PD-1 for oral cavity cancer. Using immunoSEQ multiplex PCR, the repertoire was profiled, and TCRdb retains in-frame clones only, with some absent. The repertoire includes about 6,700 clones, 40% to 55% of them detected once, and roughly 28% sits in the top ten. This specimen was tumor tissue, taken before nivolumab (anti-PD-1) treatment. These receptors came from a person aged 35-79 years with oral cavity squamous cell carcinoma.

V and J are TRBV7-9 and TRBJ2-7; D uncertain. CDR3 length equals 16 residues. With 0 bases removed from V and 0 bases from J, the gap between germline ends came to 12 bases. From germline, CDR1 is SEHNR and CDR2 FQNEAQ (reference sequence). The CDR3 nucleotides are TGTGCCAGCAGCTTAGCCGCAGGATCAGGCTCCTACGAGCAGTACTTC. Protein sequence: CASSLAAGSGSYEQYF.

V usage is TRBV11-2 and J usage is TRBJ2-5; 7 positions agree with TRBD1. The germline V gene has CDR1 SGHAT and CDR2 FQNNGV. V trimming: 5 bases; J trimming: 2 bases; junction bases outside the gene matches: 11. This CDR3 has 16 amino acids. CDR3: CASSPRTGASQETQYF. DNA for the CDR3: TGTGCCAGCAGCCCCAGAACAGGGGCGTCTCAAGAGACCCAGTACTTC.

This clone was detected a few times. The rearrangement uses TRBV13 and TRBJ1-2; 10 nucleotides line up with TRBD1. Germline values: CDR1 PRHDT, CDR2 FYEKMQ (reference sequence). J gave up 5 bases and V 8 bases, and 2 bases lay outside the gene matches. This CDR3 spans 12 amino acids. CDR3 sequence: CASGQGGYGYTF. In DNA, the CDR3 is TGTGCCAGCGGACAGGGGGGATATGGCTACACCTTC.

The chain combines TRBV15 with TRBJ1-6; weak D call: TRBD1 (6 bases). The CDR3 covers 17 residues. The germline gives CDR1 LNHNV, CDR2 YYDKDF (reference sequence). The ends were cut back, 0 bases at V and 4 bases at J, with 13 bases in the middle. CDR3 in amino acids: CATSRDRVQGYNSPLHF. The CDR3 DNA reads as TGTGCCACCAGCAGAGATAGGGTACAGGGTTATAATTCACCCCTCCACTTT.

This chain connects TRBV28 to TRBJ2-3; D is undetermined. The CDR3 runs 13 residues. V gave up 3 bases and J gave up 3 bases, with 7 bases separating them. Germline assignment: CDR1 MDHEN and CDR2 SYDVKM. This CDR3 reads CASSFVSTDTQYF. DNA for the CDR3: TGTGCCAGCAGTTTCGTATCTACAGATACGCAGTATTTT.

This clone was counted only a few times. The CDR3 is CASSLGGGGAQETQYF. The CDR3 coding sequence is TGTGCCAGCAGCTTAGGGGGCGGGGGGGCACAAGAGACCCAGTACTTC. The rearrangement joins TRBV7-2 to TRBJ2-5; 9 positions match TRBD2. CDR1 and CDR2 from the germline V gene are SGHTA and FQGNSA. The V gene end was trimmed by 1 base and the J gene end by 2 bases; junction bases not matched to a gene: 5. The CDR3 sequence is 16 residues long. Together with reference TRBV7-2 and TRBJ2-5, the CDR3 gives the full variable domain: GAGVSQSPSNKVTEKGKDVELRCDPISGHTALYWYRQSLGQGLEFLIYFQGNSAPDKSGLPSDRFSAERTGGSVSTLTIQRTQQEDSAVYLCASSLGGGGAQETQYFGPGTRLLVL.

The chain uses TRBV11-2 and TRBJ2-7, with 9 bases lining up with TRBD1. This CDR3 comprises 18 residues. Trimming cost V 3 bases and J 0 bases; bases outside gene matches: 12. Per germline, CDR1 SGHAT and CDR2 FQNNGV. CDR3 DNA sequence: TGTGCCAGCAGCTTGCTAACCTCAGGACAGGGGAGCTCCTACGAGCAGTACTTC. It yields the protein CASSLLTSGQGSSYEQYF.

This chain links TRBV30 with TRBJ2-7; TRBD1 aligns across 10 bases. CDR1 and CDR2 (germline): GTSNPN, SVGIG (reference sequence). The CDR3 extends over 14 amino acids. V lost 4 bases to trimming and J lost 6 bases; unmatched junction nucleotides: 9. The CDR3 DNA is TGTGCCTGGAACACCGGGACAGGGGTCGGCGAGCAGTACTTC. As protein: CAWNTGTGVGEQYF.

The chain joins TRBV7-9 to TRBJ1-5, with D perhaps matching TRBD1 (6 bases). Germline V gene lookup returns CDR1 SEHNR and CDR2 FQNEAQ (reference sequence). Between the trimmed V and J ends, which lost 4 bases and 9 bases, there was a span of 13 bases. CDR3 length equals 13 residues. DNA of the CDR3: TGTGCCAGCAGCTCCGGGACAAACGCGCCCCAGCATTTT. Residues: CASSSGTNAPQHF.

This rearrangement joins TRBV11-3 to TRBJ2-2, with 8 positions matching TRBD1. This CDR3 is 14 amino acids long. The junction had 4 bases not matched to a gene; V was cut back by 6 bases and J by 4 bases. CDR1 is SGHNT, CDR2 YENEEA, per germline. This chain's CDR3 is CASRRDRGTGELFF. In nucleotides, the CDR3 is TGTGCCAGCAGACGTGACAGGGGCACCGGGGAGCTGTTTTTT. The full variable domain, its missing parts supplied by reference TRBV11-3 and TRBJ2-2, is EAGVVQSPRYKIIEKKQPVAFWCNPISGHNTLYWYLQNLGQGPELLIRYENEEAVDDSQLPKDRFSAERLKGVDSTLKIQPAELGDSAVYLCASRRDRGTGELFFGEGSRLTVL.

V gene TRBV4-1 combines with J gene TRBJ2-1; weak D call: TRBD1 (5 bases). Germline V gene lookup returns CDR1 MGHRA and CDR2 YSYEKL. V was trimmed by 3 bases and J by 7 bases, leaving 13 bases between them. The CDR3 has 14 residues. The DNA of the CDR3 is TGCGCCAGCAGCCATGGGAACAGGCAGAATGAGCAGTTCTTC. Translation: CASSHGNRQNEQFF.

V is TRBV6-9 and J is TRBJ2-3, with 7 positions matching TRBD2. J gave up 0 bases and V 5 bases, and 8 bases lay outside the gene matches. The length of the CDR3 is 16 residues. Germline assignment: CDR1 MNHGY and CDR2 SVAAGI. This CDR3 reads CASSPLAHTSTDTQYF. The DNA of the CDR3 is TGTGCCAGCAGTCCACTAGCGCATACTAGCACAGATACGCAGTATTTT.

V usage is TRBV19 and J usage is TRBJ1-1; D uncertain. The ends were cut back, 4 bases at V and 0 bases at J, with 12 bases in the middle. This CDR3 contains 15 residues. The germline gives CDR1 LNHDA, CDR2 SQIVND (reference sequence). Here the CDR3 DNA reads TGTGCCAGTAGTACAGTCTTTTCTATGAACACTGAAGCTTTCTTT. As protein: CASSTVFSMNTEAFF.

This clone was observed a few times. The chain carries TRBV7-2 and TRBJ1-5, with TRBD1 matching over 9 bases. J was trimmed by 5 bases and V by 5 bases; bases with no gene match: 7. CDR1 SGHTA and CDR2 FQGNSA come from the germline V gene. The CDR3 is 15 residues long. The DNA for the CDR3 is TGTGCCAGCAGCCAAACAGGGGGCTGGGATCAGCCCCAGCATTTT. It specifies CASSQTGGWDQPQHF. Drawing the rest from reference TRBV7-2 and TRBJ1-5, the complete variable domain is GAGVSQSPSNKVTEKGKDVELRCDPISGHTALYWYRQSLGQGLEFLIYFQGNSAPDKSGLPSDRFSAERTGGSVSTLTIQRTQQEDSAVYLCASSQTGGWDQPQHFGDGTRLSIL.

This sequence joins TRBV7-8 and TRBJ1-3; 10 positions match TRBD1. With V trimmed by 5 bases and J by 1 base, 8 bases remained unmatched. The germline CDR1 and CDR2 sequences are SGHVS and FQNEAQ. The length of the CDR3 is 17 residues. Here the CDR3 DNA reads TGTGCCAGCAGCCCCCGGGACAGGGGATTTTCTGGAAACACCATATATTTT. Protein sequence: CASSPRDRGFSGNTIYF.

The table lists this clone with a few counts. The V and J genes are TRBV4-3 and TRBJ2-3; D unresolved. V dropped 0 bases and J dropped 2 bases, with 12 bases sitting between them. The V gene's germline CDR1 is LGHNA and CDR2 YSLEER. The CDR3 consists of 16 residues. CDR3 amino acids: CASSQDRSRYTDTQYF. The CDR3, as DNA: TGCGCCAGCAGCCAAGATCGGAGCAGGTACACAGATACGCAGTATTTT.

This clone was seen a handful of times. The V call is TRBV28, the J call TRBJ1-6; TRBD1 is a possible D gene (5 bases). From germline, CDR1 is MDHEN and CDR2 SYDVKM. V was shortened by 2 bases and J by 8 bases, with 7 bases between the two germline ends. This CDR3 is 13 amino acids long. The CDR3 loop reads CASSLRGDSPLHF. DNA for the CDR3: TGTGCCAGCAGTTTAAGGGGCGATTCACCCCTCCACTTT.

The chain is built from TRBV9 and TRBJ1-3; perhaps TRBD1 as D (5 bases). V lost 2 bases and J lost 0, with 9 bases in between. This CDR3 is built from 15 residues. Germline assignment: CDR1 SGDLS and CDR2 YYNGEE. The CDR3 sequence: CASSVGRRSGNTIYF. The CDR3 DNA sequence: TGTGCCAGCAGCGTGGGACGTCGCTCTGGAAACACCATATATTTT.

J is TRBJ2-5 and V is TRBV28; 8 positions match TRBD1. CDR1 and CDR2 from the germline V gene are MDHEN and SYDVKM. J gave up 5 bases and V 6 bases, and 14 bases lay outside the gene matches. This CDR3 has 16 residues. The DNA for the CDR3 is TGTGCCAGCAGCCCCCCCGGACAGGGTTTACAGGAGACCCAGTACTTC. Its protein is CASSPPGQGLQETQYF.

This clone was detected a few times. The chain has TRBV6-5 and TRBJ2-3; D is perhaps TRBD1 or TRBD2 (5 bases each). This CDR3 spans 15 amino acids. Germline-derived CDR1 and CDR2 are MNHEY and SVGAGI. The V end lost 6 bases, the J end lost 8 bases, and 21 bases lay between the germline ends. This chain's CDR3 is CASRPPGLTLGTQYF. CDR3 in DNA: TGTGCCAGCAGACCCCCGGGGCTAACCCTAGGTACGCAGTATTTT.

The chain employs TRBV6-1 and TRBJ1-4, with TRBD1 identical over 7 bases. Germline loops: CDR1 MNHNS, CDR2 SASEGT. The length of the CDR3 is 15 residues. V lost 0 bases and J lost 6; bases outside the gene matches: 4. CDR3 sequence (DNA): TGTGCCAGCAGTGAAGCGTCAGGGGGGTATGAAAAACTGTTTTTT. As protein: CASSEASGGYEKLFF.

This clone was found a few times. The V call is TRBV2, the J call TRBJ1-2; no definite D call. Deletions cut 1 base from V and 3 bases from J, with 6 bases between. The length of the CDR3 is 13 residues. Germline V gene lookup returns CDR1 SNHLY and CDR2 FYNNEI. CDR3 nucleotides: TGTGCCAGCAGTGAAGAGTCATACTATGGCTACACCTTC. This gives the protein CASSEESYYGYTF.

V and J are TRBV6-5 and TRBJ2-5, with 8 positions matching TRBD2. The V gene's germline CDR1 is MNHEY and CDR2 SVGAGI. The length of the CDR3 is 15 residues. Trimming cost V 4 bases and J 5 bases; bases outside gene matches: 9. The CDR3: CASSSPAGGGETQYF. DNA for the CDR3: TGTGCCAGCAGTTCCCCCGCGGGGGGAGGTGAGACCCAGTACTTC.

The chain uses TRBV6-1 and TRBJ1-6; D is perhaps TRBD1 (5 bases). The CDR3 has 13 amino acids. Germline V lookup: CDR1 MNHNS, CDR2 SASEGT. Trimming left V 5 bases short and J 14 bases short, with 16 bases between. In nucleotides, the CDR3 is TGTGCCAGCAGTTATGAAGGGGCCCTGGCCCTCCACTTT. This sequence encodes CASSYEGALALHF.

This clone was counted between two and nine times. The genes are TRBV19 and TRBJ1-1; D gene uncertain. From germline, CDR1 is LNHDA and CDR2 SQIVND (reference sequence). The CDR3 is made up of 11 amino acids. The V end was cut by 3 bases, the J end by 8 bases, with 7 bases between. Here the CDR3 reads CASSISLEAFF. CDR3 DNA: TGTGCCAGTAGTATTTCCCTGGAAGCTTTCTTT.

The chain links TRBV2 to TRBJ2-7, with D perhaps matching TRBD1 or TRBD2 (5 bases each). This CDR3 region has 13 residues. The V and J ends lost 7 bases and 2 bases respectively, with 12 bases between them. Germline V gene data show CDR1 as SNHLY and CDR2 as FYNNEI. CDR3 coding DNA: TGTGCCAGCAAATGGGACGGCACCTACGAGCAGTACTTC. Amino acid sequence: CASKWDGTYEQYF. Full variable domain (remainder filled in from reference TRBV2 and TRBJ2-7): EPEVTQTPSHQVTQMGQEVILRCVPISNHLYFYWYRQILGQKVEFLVSFYNNEISEKSEIFDDQFSVERPDGSNFTLKIRSTKLEDSAMYFCASKWDGTYEQYFGPGTRLTVT.

In its sample, this clone ranks as medium-sized. The chain uses TRBV7-2 and TRBJ2-5; D possibly corresponds to TRBD1 (5 bases). This CDR3 has 15 residues. The V gene lost 2 bases and the J gene lost 7 bases, with 17 bases spanning the gap. CDR1 is SGHTA, CDR2 FQGNSA, per germline. The DNA for the CDR3 is TGTGCCAGCAGCTTAACCAGGGATGGTTCGGGGACCCAGTACTTC. This gives the protein CASSLTRDGSGTQYF.

This rearrangement joins TRBV15 to TRBJ2-7, with D perhaps matching TRBD1 or TRBD2 (5 bases each). Germline CDR1 reads LNHNV; CDR2 reads YYDKDF (reference sequence). This CDR3 has 13 residues. V dropped 5 bases and J dropped 4 bases, with 12 bases sitting between them. In DNA, the CDR3 is TGTGCCACCAGCCCGGGACGGACGTACGAGCAGTACTTC. It codes for CATSPGRTYEQYF. Based on the CDR3 plus reference TRBV15 and TRBJ2-7, the full variable domain is DAMVIQNPRYQVTQFGKPVTLSCSQTLNHNVMYWYQQKSSQAPKLLFHYYDKDFNNEADTPDNFQSRRPNTSFCFLDIRSPGLGDTAMYLCATSPGRTYEQYFGPGTRLTVT.

Only one count was recorded for this clone. This sequence joins TRBV18 and TRBJ2-3, with D perhaps given as TRBD1 or TRBD2 (5 bases each). Germline assignment: CDR1 KGHSH and CDR2 LQKENI. The CDR3 has 14 amino acids. With 0 bases removed from V and 4 bases from J, the gap between germline ends came to 8 bases. The CDR3 DNA is TGTGCCAGCTCACCACCCGGGGCCGCAGATACGCAGTATTTT. This sequence encodes CASSPPGAADTQYF.

CDR3 coding DNA: TGTGCCAGTAGTCGCGGGATATACTATGGCTACACCTTC. Its translation: CASSRGIYYGYTF. V gene TRBV19 combines with J gene TRBJ1-2, with D hard to call. V was cut by 5 bases and J by 3 bases, with 10 bases left in between. The CDR3 is 13 amino acids. CDR1 is LNHDA and CDR2 is SQIVND in the germline V gene (reference sequence).